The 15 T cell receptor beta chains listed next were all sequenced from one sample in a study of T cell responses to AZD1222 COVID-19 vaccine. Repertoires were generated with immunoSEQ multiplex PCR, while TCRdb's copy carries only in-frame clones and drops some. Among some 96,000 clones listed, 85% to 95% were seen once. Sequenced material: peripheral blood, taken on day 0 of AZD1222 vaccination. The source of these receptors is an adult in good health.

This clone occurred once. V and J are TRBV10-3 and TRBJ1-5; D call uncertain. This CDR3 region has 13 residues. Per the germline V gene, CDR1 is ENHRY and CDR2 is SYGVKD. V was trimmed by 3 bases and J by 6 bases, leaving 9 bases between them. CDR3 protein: CAISEGAAQPQHF. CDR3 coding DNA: TGTGCCATCAGTGAAGGAGCGGCTCAGCCCCAGCATTTT.

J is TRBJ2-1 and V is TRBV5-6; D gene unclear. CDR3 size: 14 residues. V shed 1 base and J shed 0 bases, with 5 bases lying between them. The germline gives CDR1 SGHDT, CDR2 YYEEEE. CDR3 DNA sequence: TGTGCCAGCAGCTTGTTTAGCTCCTACAATGAGCAGTTCTTC. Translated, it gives CASSLFSSYNEQFF.

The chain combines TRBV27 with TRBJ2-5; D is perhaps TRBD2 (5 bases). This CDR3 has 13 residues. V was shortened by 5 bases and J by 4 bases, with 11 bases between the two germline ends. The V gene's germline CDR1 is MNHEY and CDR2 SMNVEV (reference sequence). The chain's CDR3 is CASSPWAGETQYF. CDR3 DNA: TGTGCCAGCAGTCCATGGGCGGGAGAGACCCAGTACTTC.

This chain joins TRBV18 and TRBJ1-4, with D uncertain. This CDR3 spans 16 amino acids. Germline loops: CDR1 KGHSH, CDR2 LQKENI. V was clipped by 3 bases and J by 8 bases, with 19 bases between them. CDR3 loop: CASSPPPRASDEKLFF. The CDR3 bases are TGTGCCAGCTCACCGCCACCCCGGGCCTCGGACGAAAAACTGTTTTTT.

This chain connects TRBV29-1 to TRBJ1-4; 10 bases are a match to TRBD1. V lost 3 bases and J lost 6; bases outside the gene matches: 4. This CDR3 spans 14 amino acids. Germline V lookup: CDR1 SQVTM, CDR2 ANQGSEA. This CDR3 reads CSVDVGQGYEKLFF. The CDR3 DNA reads TGCAGCGTTGATGTGGGACAGGGGTATGAAAAACTGTTTTTT.

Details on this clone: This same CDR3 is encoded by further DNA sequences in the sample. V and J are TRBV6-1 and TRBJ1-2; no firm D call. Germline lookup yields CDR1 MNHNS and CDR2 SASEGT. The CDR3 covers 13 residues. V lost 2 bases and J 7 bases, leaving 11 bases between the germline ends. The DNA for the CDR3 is TGTGCCAGCAGTGAATTAGGAGGTTCTGGCTACACCTTC. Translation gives CASSELGGSGYTF.

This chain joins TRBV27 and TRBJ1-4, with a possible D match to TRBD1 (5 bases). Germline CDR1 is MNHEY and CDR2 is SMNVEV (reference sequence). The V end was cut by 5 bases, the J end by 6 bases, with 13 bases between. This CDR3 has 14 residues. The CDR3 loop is CASSTRQSHEKLFF. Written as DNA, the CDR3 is TGTGCCAGCAGTACCAGACAGTCTCATGAAAAACTGTTTTTT.

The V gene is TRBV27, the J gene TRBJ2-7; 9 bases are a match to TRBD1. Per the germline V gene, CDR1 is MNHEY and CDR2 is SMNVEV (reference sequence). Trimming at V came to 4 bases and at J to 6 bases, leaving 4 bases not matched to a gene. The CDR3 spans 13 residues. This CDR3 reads CASSSDRGFEQYF. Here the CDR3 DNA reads TGTGCCAGCAGTTCCGACAGGGGGTTCGAGCAGTACTTC.

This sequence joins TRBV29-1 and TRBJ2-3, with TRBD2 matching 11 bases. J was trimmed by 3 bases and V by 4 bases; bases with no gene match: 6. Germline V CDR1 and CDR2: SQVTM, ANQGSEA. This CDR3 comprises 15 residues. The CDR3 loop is CSVVPTSGITDTQYF. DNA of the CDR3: TGCAGCGTTGTCCCGACTAGCGGGATTACAGATACGCAGTATTTT.

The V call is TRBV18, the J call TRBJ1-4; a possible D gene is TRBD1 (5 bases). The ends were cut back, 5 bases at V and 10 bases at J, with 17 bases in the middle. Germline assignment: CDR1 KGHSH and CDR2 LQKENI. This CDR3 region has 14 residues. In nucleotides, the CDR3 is TGTGCCAGCTCAGGGGACGGCCGAATGATAAAACTGTTTTTT. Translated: CASSGDGRMIKLFF.

Written as DNA, the CDR3 is TGTGCCAGCAGCTTGGGACTAGCGGGAGACTACAATGAGCAGTTCTTC. This encodes CASSLGLAGDYNEQFF. The chain uses TRBV5-4 and TRBJ2-1; TRBD2 aligns across 12 bases. This CDR3 is built from 16 residues. Trimming cost V 0 bases and J 3 bases; bases outside gene matches: 1. Per germline, CDR1 SGHNT and CDR2 YYREEE (reference sequence).

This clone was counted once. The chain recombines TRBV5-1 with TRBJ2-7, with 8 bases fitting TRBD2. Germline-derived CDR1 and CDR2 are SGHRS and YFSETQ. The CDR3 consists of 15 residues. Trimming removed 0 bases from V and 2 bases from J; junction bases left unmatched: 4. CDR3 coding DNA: TGCGCCAGCAGCTTGGTTAGCGGGGTAACCTACGAGCAGTACTTC. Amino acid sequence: CASSLVSGVTYEQYF.

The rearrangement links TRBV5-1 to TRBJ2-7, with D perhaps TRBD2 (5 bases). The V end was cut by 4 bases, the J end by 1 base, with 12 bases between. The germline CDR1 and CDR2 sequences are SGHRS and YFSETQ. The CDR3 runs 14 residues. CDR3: CASSPAGGSYEQYF. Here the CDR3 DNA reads TGCGCCAGCAGCCCCGCGGGTGGGTCCTACGAGCAGTACTTC.

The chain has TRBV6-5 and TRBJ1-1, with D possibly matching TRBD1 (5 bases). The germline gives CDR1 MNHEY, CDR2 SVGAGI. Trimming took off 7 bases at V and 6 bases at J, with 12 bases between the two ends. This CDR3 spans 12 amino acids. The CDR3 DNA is TGTGCCAGCACAGGCGAAGGGGCTGAAGCTTTCTTT. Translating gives CASTGEGAEAFF.

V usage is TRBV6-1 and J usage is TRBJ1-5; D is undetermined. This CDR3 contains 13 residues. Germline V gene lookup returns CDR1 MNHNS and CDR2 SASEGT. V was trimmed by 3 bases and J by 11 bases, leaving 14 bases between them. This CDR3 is CASSDVGFRTQHF. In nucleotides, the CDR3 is TGTGCCAGCAGTGATGTCGGGTTCCGTACCCAGCATTTT.